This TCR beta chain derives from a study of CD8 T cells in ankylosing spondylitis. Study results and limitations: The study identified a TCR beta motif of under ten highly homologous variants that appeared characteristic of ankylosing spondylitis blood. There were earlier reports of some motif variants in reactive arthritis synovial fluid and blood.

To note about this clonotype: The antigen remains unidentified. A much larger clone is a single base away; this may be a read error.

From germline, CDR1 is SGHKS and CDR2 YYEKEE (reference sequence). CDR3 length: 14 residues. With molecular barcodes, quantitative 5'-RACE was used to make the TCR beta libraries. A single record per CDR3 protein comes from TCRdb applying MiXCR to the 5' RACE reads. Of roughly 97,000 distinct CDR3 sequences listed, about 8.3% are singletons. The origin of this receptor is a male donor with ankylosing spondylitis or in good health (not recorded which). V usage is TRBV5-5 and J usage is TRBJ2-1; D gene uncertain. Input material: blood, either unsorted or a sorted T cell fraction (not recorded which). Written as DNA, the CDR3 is TGTGCCATCAGCCCCCCTCCTAGTTCTCGTGAGCAGTTCTTC. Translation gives CAISPPPSSREQFF.